The clone carrying this TCR beta chain was counted many times. The antigen remains undetermined. Germline V gene lookup returns CDR1 KGHDR and CDR2 SFDVKD. The ends were cut back, 4 bases at V and 4 bases at J, with 18 bases in the middle. This CDR3 contains 16 residues. Arm-PCR of CDR3 regions with iRepertoire HTBI primers generated TCR beta libraries. One entry per CDR3 protein results from TCRdb running MiXCR on the multiplex PCR reads. The table lists more than 300,000 distinct CDR3 sequences, 15% of them singletons, with about 20% in the top ten. Stated time point: newly diagnosed GD, antithyroid drugs for less than 3 months. Scientists built the TCR library using RNA that was extracted from PBMCs. The data derive from a study of regulatory T cells in long-lasting Graves disease. Study overall: The antithyroid drugs taken by newly diagnosed Graves' patients had been used for under 3 months. Points from the study as a whole: The researchers studied only peripheral blood, not thyroid tissue. Persistent disease favored TRBV28, TRBJ1-2 and TRBJ2-5.

Specimen: peripheral blood mononuclear cells (PBMCs), collected at new diagnosis, from a patient treated with antithyroid drugs. This rearrangement joins TRBV24-1 to TRBJ1-2; D might be TRBD1 (6 bases). This receptor was taken from a female donor with Graves disease. CDR3 nucleotides: TGTGCCACCAGTGACGGGGGGGCTGACTCGGCCTATGGCTACACCTTC. Amino acids: CATSDGGADSAYGYTF.